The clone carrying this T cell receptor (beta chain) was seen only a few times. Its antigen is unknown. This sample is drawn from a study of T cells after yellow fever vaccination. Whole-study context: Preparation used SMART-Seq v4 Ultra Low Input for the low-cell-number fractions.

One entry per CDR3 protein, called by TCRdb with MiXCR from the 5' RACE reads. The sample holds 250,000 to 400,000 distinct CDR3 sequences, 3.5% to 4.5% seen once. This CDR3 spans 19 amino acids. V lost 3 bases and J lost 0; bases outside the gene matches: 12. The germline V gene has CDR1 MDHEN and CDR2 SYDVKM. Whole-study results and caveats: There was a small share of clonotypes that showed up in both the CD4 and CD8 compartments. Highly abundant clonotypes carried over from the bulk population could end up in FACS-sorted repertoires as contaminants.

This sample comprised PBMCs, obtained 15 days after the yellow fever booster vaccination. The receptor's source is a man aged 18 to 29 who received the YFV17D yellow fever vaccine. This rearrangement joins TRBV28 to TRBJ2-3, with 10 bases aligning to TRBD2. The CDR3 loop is CASSFSPSGGYASTDTQYF. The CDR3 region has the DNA TGTGCCAGCAGTTTTTCCCCTAGCGGGGGTTATGCTAGCACAGATACGCAGTATTTT.